The text below deals with one T cell receptor beta chain. The data were produced by immunoSEQ multiplex PCR, yet TCRdb's version contains in-frame clones alone and is incomplete. The profile shows 200,000 to 250,000 clones, approximately 80% of them singletons. These data come from a study of blood T cell repertoires in COVID-19. About the study: T cells, B-cell-depleted T cells, or PBMCs provided the cDNA or gDNA that served as material.

The CDR3 is 13 residues long. Trimming removed 5 bases from V and 10 bases from J; junction bases left unmatched: 7. Patients from Seattle were sampled longitudinally, starting during active infection. The chain combines TRBV12-3 or TRBV12-4 with TRBJ1-4; 7 bases line up with TRBD1. The TCR comes from a woman older than 75 with COVID-19, enrolled during active disease. What was sequenced was peripheral blood. The CDR3 DNA reads TGTGCCAGCAGTCCCGGACAGGAGGGAAAACTGTTTTTT. This codes for CASSPGQEGKLFF.